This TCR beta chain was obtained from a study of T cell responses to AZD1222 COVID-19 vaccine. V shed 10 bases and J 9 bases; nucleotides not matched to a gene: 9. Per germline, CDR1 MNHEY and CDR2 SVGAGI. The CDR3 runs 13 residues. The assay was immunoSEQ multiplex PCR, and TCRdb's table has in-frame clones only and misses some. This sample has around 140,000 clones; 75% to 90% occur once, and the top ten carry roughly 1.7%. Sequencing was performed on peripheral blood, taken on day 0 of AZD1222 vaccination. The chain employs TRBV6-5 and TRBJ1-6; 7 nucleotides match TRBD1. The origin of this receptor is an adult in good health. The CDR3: CAIGTAVGSPLHF. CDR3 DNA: TGTGCCATCGGGACAGCAGTCGGTTCACCCCTCCACTTT.